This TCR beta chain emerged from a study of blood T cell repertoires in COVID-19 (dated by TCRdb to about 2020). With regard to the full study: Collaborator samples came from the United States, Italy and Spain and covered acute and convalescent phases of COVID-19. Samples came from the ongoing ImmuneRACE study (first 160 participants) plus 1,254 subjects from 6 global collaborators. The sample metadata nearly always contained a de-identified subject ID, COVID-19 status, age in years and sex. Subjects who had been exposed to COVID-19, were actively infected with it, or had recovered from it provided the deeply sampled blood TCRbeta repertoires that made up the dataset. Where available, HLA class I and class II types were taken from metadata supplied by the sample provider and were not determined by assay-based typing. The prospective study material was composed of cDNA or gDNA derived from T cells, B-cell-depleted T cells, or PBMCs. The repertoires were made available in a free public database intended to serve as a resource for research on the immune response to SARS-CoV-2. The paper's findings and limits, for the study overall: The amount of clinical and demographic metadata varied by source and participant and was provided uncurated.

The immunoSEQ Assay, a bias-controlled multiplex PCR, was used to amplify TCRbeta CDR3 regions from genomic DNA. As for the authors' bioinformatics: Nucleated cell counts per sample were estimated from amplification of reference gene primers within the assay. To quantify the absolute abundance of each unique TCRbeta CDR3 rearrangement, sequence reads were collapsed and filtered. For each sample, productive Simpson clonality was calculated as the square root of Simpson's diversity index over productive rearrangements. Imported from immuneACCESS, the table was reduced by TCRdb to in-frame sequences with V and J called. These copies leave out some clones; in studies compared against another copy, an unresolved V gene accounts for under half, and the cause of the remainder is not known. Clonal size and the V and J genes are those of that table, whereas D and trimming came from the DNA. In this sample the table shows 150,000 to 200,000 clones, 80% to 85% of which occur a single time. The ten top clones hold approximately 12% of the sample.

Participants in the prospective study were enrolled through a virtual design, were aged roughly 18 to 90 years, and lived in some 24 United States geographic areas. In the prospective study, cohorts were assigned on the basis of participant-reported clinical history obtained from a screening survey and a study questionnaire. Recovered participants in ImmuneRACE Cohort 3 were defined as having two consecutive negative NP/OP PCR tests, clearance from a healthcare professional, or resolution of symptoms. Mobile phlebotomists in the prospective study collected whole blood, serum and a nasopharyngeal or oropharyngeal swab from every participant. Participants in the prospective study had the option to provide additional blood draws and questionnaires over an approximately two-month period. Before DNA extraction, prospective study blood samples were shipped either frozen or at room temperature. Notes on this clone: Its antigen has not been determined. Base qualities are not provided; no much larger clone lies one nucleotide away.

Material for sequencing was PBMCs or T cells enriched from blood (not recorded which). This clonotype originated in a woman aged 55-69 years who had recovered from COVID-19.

The encoded CDR3 is CASRKRGYRNTIYF. The DNA is as follows: TGCGCCAGCAGGAAACGAGGGTACCGAAACACCATATATTTT. The chain employs TRBV5-1 and TRBJ1-3, with no confidently assigned D gene. Taken from the germline V gene, the CDR1 and CDR2 loops are SGHRS and YFSETQ. Taken from cysteine to phenylalanine, the CDR3 has 14 residues. The only DNA kept is the CDR3, 42 bases in frame from the first base. The V end loses 5 bases and the J end loses 5 bases, and a stretch of 14 bases separates them.